This passage covers 18 T cell receptor beta chains from one sample sequenced in a study of molecular identifiers for immune sequencing clone quantification. TCRdb reanalysed the PCR reads using MiXCR and keeps one entry per CDR3 protein. In the table there are about 23,000 distinct CDR3 sequences, 17% of which are singletons. Sequences were obtained from naive CD8+ T cells from blood, with Jurkat cell RNA spiked in. Sample subset: FACS-sorted CD8+CD4-CCR7+CD45RA+ naive T cells. Every receptor here comes from a human donor in good health. Some libraries in this study had Jurkat cell RNA spiked in.

The table lists this clonotype with many counts. The chain recombines TRBV6-6 with TRBJ2-2, with 9 bases lining up with TRBD2. The CDR3 is 16 residues long. J gave up 5 bases and V 2 bases, and 6 bases lay outside the gene matches. CDR1 and CDR2 (germline): MNHNY, SVGAGI (reference sequence). The CDR3 is CASSYVAGGPTGELFF. The CDR3, as DNA: TGTGCCAGCAGTTACGTCGCGGGAGGGCCTACCGGGGAGCTGTTTTTT.

This clonotype was seen at least ten times. The chain has TRBV2 and TRBJ2-2; tentative D call: TRBD1 (5 bases). CDR3 size: 14 residues. Trimming pared 7 bases from V and 0 bases from J, leaving 9 bases between. Germline V CDR1 and CDR2: SNHLY, FYNNEI. CDR3 region: CASKPDTNTGELFF. The CDR3 nucleotides read TGTGCCAGCAAGCCGGACACGAACACCGGGGAGCTGTTTTTT.

Relative to its sample, this clonotype is medium-sized. The CDR3 region is CASSPLSGGYNEQFF. As DNA, the CDR3 is TGTGCCAGCAGCCCGCTCAGCGGGGGTTACAATGAGCAGTTCTTC. This chain uses TRBV7-2 with TRBJ2-1, with 8 bases that match TRBD2. Looked up from germline, CDR1 is SGHTA and CDR2 is FQGNSA. Trimming removed 5 bases from V and 4 bases from J; junction bases left unmatched: 7. The CDR3 covers 15 residues. Combining the CDR3 with reference TRBV7-2 and TRBJ2-1 gives the whole variable domain GAGVSQSPSNKVTEKGKDVELRCDPISGHTALYWYRQSLGQGLEFLIYFQGNSAPDKSGLPSDRFSAERTGGSVSTLTIQRTQQEDSAVYLCASSPLSGGYNEQFFGPGTRLTVL.

Ten or more counts support this clonotype. This chain links TRBV20-1 with TRBJ2-3, with D perhaps matching TRBD1 or TRBD2 (5 bases each). CDR1 and CDR2 (germline): DFQATT, SNEGSKA (reference sequence). This CDR3 comprises 14 residues. V dropped 1 base and J dropped 0 bases, with 8 bases sitting between them. The CDR3 DNA follows: TGCAGTGCTAGAGGGGACGCTAGCACAGATACGCAGTATTTT. Its protein is CSARGDASTDTQYF.

V is TRBV6-5 and J is TRBJ2-7, with D perhaps matching TRBD1 or TRBD2 (5 bases each). Between the trimmed V and J ends, which lost 6 bases and 1 base, there was a span of 16 bases. Per the germline V gene, CDR1 is MNHEY and CDR2 is SVGAGI. This CDR3 is 15 amino acids long. The CDR3: CASRQGVGWSYEQYF. Written as DNA, the CDR3 is TGTGCCAGCAGGCAGGGAGTAGGTTGGTCCTACGAGCAGTACTTC.

Details on this clonotype: This clone may be a read error of a much larger clone one base away. This sequence joins TRBV7-9 and TRBJ2-3, with TRBD2 matching over 10 bases. The CDR3 runs to 14 residues. Per germline, CDR1 SEHNR and CDR2 FQNEAQ (reference sequence). The CDR3 DNA reads as TGTGCCAGCAACTTAGCGGGACTAGCGAATACGCAGTATTTT. It yields the protein CASNLAGLANTQYF.

On this clonotype itself: This may come from a read error, since a much larger clone is one base off. This chain connects TRBV5-3 to TRBJ2-7; D unclear. TRBV5-3 is treated as an ORF (open reading frame) with a function not yet certain. The CDR3 contains 14 residues. The CDR3 is CASSLAWPTYEQYF. For the CDR3, the DNA is TGTGCCAGCAGCTTGGCTTGGCCGACGTACGAGCAGTACTTC.

This clonotype is labeled as medium-sized. The rearrangement links TRBV5-4 to TRBJ1-1, with D unclear. Per germline, CDR1 SGHNT and CDR2 YYREEE (reference sequence). The V end was cut by 2 bases, the J end by 1 base, with 15 bases between. This CDR3 spans 16 amino acids. CDR3 sequence (DNA): TGTGCCAGCAGCTTTGGCGGCGGAACGCCGAACACTGAAGCTTTCTTT. Amino acid sequence: CASSFGGGTPNTEAFF.

This clonotype was detected many times. The J gene is TRBJ2-3, the V gene TRBV29-1; 9 bases are a match to TRBD2. CDR3 size: 14 residues. Germline values: CDR1 SQVTM, CDR2 ANQGSEA. With 1 base clipped from V and 11 bases from J, the junction kept 10 bases outside the gene matches. The CDR3 nucleotides read TGCAGCGTTGAAGTTGCGGGGGGGGGCGCCGAGCAGTATTTT. It encodes CSVEVAGGGAEQYF.

This clonotype has more than one count but fewer than ten. This chain uses TRBV28 with TRBJ2-7, with D maybe TRBD2 (6 bases). This CDR3 has 16 amino acids. Per the germline V gene, CDR1 is MDHEN and CDR2 is SYDVKM. Trimming shortened V by 5 bases and J by 2 bases, and 19 bases separated the two germline ends. Here the CDR3 reads CASSPAQMGGTYEQYF. CDR3 coding DNA: TGTGCCAGCAGTCCAGCCCAGATGGGGGGAACCTACGAGCAGTACTTC.

This clonotype was found many times. The chain combines TRBV10-3 with TRBJ2-3; D unresolved. The germline CDR1 and CDR2 sequences are ENHRY and SYGVKD. V lost 4 bases to trimming and J lost 5 bases, with 7 bases between them. The CDR3 covers 12 residues. The CDR3, as DNA: TGTGCCATCAGTGCCCCTCGAGATACGCAGTATTTT. Its protein is CAISAPRDTQYF.

The chain uses TRBV7-9 and TRBJ1-4; 7 bases are shared with TRBD1. V lost 1 base to trimming and J lost 3 bases; unmatched junction nucleotides: 5. CDR1 is SEHNR, CDR2 FQNEAQ, per germline (reference sequence). The CDR3 is made up of 16 amino acids. CDR3 sequence reads: CASSLEAGGANEKLFF. CDR3 DNA: TGTGCCAGCAGCTTAGAGGCAGGGGGAGCTAATGAAAAACTGTTTTTT. Complete variable domain (other parts from reference TRBV7-9 and TRBJ1-4): DTGVSQNPRHKITKRGQNVTFRCDPISEHNRLYWYRQTLGQGPEFLTYFQNEAQLEKSRLLSDRFSAERPKGSFSTLEIQRTEQGDSAMYLCASSLEAGGANEKLFFGSGTQLSVL.

This clonotype was counted many times. The chain carries TRBV6-5 and TRBJ2-7; D uncertain. This CDR3 is built from 12 residues. With 2 bases removed from V and 6 bases from J, the gap between germline ends came to 8 bases. Germline V gives CDR1 MNHEY, CDR2 SVGAGI. The CDR3 region is CASSYAAGEQYF. The CDR3 DNA reads TGTGCCAGCAGTTACGCAGCAGGCGAGCAGTACTTC.

The sample holds many counts of this clonotype. The chain uses TRBV27 and TRBJ2-7; the D gene is possibly TRBD2 (7 bases). Trimming pared 5 bases from V and 2 bases from J, leaving 16 bases between. Germline lookup yields CDR1 MNHEY and CDR2 SMNVEV (reference sequence). CDR3 length: 15 residues. CDR3 bases: TGTGCCAGCAGTATGACAGGTGGGGGGGCCTACGAGCAGTACTTC. This sequence encodes CASSMTGGGAYEQYF.

This clonotype was observed many times. The J gene is TRBJ2-5, the V gene TRBV3-1; D unclear. There are 15 residues in the CDR3. The germline V and J ends were trimmed by 1 base and 5 bases, with 14 bases remaining between them. Germline loops: CDR1 LGHDT, CDR2 YNNKEL (reference sequence). In DNA form, the CDR3 reads TGTGCCAGCAGCCAAGGGGGTCGGTCGGCGGAGACCCAGTACTTC. This codes for CASSQGGRSAETQYF.

This chain links TRBV5-4 with TRBJ2-7; D perhaps matches TRBD1 (6 bases). The germline V and J ends were trimmed by 0 bases and 2 bases, with 9 bases remaining between them. There are 14 residues in the CDR3. Germline V gene sequence: CDR1 SGHNT, CDR2 YYREEE (reference sequence). In DNA form, the CDR3 reads TGTGCCAGCAGCTTGGCCGGACAGACCTACGAGCAGTACTTC. It is translated as CASSLAGQTYEQYF.

This clonotype was recorded many times. The rearrangement joins TRBV4-1 to TRBJ2-7, with 9 bases that match TRBD2. The length of the CDR3 is 16 residues. Trimming cost V 1 base and J 0 bases; bases outside gene matches: 4. Germline CDR1 MGHRA, CDR2 YSYEKL. The CDR3 sequence is CASSQASGGFSYEQYF. The CDR3 DNA sequence: TGCGCCAGCAGCCAAGCCAGCGGGGGGTTCTCCTACGAGCAGTACTTC.

This clonotype was observed many times. The chain recombines TRBV13 with TRBJ1-1; D call uncertain. CDR1 is PRHDT and CDR2 is FYEKMQ in the germline V gene (reference sequence). The CDR3 length is 14 residues. V was pared by 1 base and J by 3 bases, with 9 bases between. The CDR3: CASSLAQLYTEAFF. CDR3 DNA: TGTGCCAGCAGCTTAGCACAGCTCTACACTGAAGCTTTCTTT.